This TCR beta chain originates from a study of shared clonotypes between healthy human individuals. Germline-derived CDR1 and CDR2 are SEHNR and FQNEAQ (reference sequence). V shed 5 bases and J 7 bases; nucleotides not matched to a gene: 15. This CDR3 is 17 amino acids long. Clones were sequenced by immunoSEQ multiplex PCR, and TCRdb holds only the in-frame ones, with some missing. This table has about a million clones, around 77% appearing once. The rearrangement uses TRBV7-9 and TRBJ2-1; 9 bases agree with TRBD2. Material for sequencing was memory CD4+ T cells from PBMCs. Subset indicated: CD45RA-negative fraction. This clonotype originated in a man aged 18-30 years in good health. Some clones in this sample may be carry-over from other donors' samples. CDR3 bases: TGTGCCAGCAGCCCTCGCCCGCCTAGCGGGAACTGGAATGAGCAGTTCTTC. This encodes CASSPRPPSGNWNEQFF.